This T cell receptor (beta chain) was captured in a study of T cells in Graves' hyperthyroidism and ophthalmopathy. As for the study in general: Upon initial diagnosis and before any treatment, peripheral blood was collected. General observations from the study: Most thyroid clonotypes that were expanded above 0.001 also turned up in blood.

This CDR3 is 13 amino acids long. The V and J ends lost 5 bases and 6 bases, in that order; junction bases with no gene match: 6. The germline CDR1 and CDR2 sequences are DFQATT and SNEGSKA (reference sequence). About this clonotype: Its antigen is undetermined.

It was RNA transcripts that yielded the amplified TCR beta CDR3 regions. Primed by the HTBI set, a first-round RT-PCR was run on the TCR CDR3. TCRdb passed the multiplex PCR reads through MiXCR, listing each CDR3 protein once. The table records a few hundred thousand distinct CDR3 sequences, just over 14% of them present only once. In patients aged 18 to 65, hyperthyroidism was newly diagnosed, with duration under 2 months. Exclusion criteria comprised uncontrolled infection, other autoimmune disease, pregnancy or lactation. The sequenced sample was blood. This receptor was taken from a woman between 35 and 50 years old with Graves' hyperthyroidism that later progressed to Graves' ophthalmopathy. This rearrangement joins TRBV20-1 to TRBJ1-5; TRBD1 agrees at 8 bases. CDR3 amino acids: CSAGAGGGQPQHF. The DNA of the CDR3 is TGCAGTGCTGGAGCAGGGGGCGGTCAGCCCCAGCATTTT.